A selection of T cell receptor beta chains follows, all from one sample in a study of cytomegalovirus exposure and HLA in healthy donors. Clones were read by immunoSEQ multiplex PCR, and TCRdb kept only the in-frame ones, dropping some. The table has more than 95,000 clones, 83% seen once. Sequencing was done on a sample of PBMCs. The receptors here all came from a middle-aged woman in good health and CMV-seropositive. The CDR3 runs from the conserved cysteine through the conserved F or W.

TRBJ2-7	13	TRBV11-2	CASSSRGGYEQYF
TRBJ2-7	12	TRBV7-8	CTSGRLAYEQYF
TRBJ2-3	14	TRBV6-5	CASSTGSHTDTQYF
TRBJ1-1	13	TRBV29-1	CSVEVNRGAEAFF
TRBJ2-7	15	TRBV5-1	CASSTGSSPTYEQYF
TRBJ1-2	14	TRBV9	CASSEPTGFGGYTF
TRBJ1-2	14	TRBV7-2	CASSLRQDPLRYTF
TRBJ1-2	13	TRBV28	CASTGGFVYGYTF
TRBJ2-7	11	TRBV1	CTSEGMYEQYF
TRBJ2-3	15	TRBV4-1	CASSRQADGTDTQYF
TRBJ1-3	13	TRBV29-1	CSVGNRGGNTIYF
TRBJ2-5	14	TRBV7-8	CASSLRGGWATQYF
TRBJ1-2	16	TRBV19	CASSIRGTQQVHGYTF
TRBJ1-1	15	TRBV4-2	CASSQDRGRNTEAFF
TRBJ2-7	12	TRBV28	CASNIGEGPLYF
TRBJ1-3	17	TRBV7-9	CASTLLWQILSGNTIYF
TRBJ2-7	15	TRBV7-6	CASSQGQGGFYEQYF
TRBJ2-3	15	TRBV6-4	CASSKSETSTDTQYF
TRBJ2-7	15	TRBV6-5	CASVGMAGGLYEQYF
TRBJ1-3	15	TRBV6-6	CASSYAEGGGNTIYF
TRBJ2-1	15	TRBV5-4	CASSTGLAGYNEQFF
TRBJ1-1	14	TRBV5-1	CASSLDPAGGEAFF
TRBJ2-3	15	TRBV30	CAWILVAGGPDTQYF
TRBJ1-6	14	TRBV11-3	CASTSQGANSPLHF
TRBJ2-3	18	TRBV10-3	CAISELAGVSVSTDTQYF
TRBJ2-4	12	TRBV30	CAWSVRGAPPYF
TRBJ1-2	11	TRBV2	CASSRGLGYTF
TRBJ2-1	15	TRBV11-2	CASSSWTSGNNEQFF
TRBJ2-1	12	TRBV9	CASSVQGNEQFF
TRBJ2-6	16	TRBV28	CASSLFRSSGANVLTF
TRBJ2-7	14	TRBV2	CASLKGLSSYEQYF
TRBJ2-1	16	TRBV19	CASSPGLAGSYNEQFF
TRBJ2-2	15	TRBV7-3	CATGTSGRALGELFF
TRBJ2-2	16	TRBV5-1	CASSKTSGRNTGELFF
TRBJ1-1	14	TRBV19	CASSITGANTEAFF
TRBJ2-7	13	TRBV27	CASSLSRGNEQYF
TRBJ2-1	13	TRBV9	CASSVRRESEQFF
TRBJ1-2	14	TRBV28	CASSLNRGFYGYTF
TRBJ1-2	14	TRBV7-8	CASSPSEGNYGYTF
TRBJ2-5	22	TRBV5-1	CASSLSSAETWRRAGGGETQYF
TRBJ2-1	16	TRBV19	CASSEPFKGPYNEQFF
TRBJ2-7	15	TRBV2	CSQGEGRQGAYEQYF
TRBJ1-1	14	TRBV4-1	CASSQIAQGSQAFF
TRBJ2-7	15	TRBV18	CASSPVRRDPYEQYF
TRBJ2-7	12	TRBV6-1	CASRETSYEQYF
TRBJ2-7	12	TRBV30	CACHLSPGEQYF
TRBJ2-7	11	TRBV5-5	CASSSYYEQYF
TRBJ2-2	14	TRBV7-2	CASTLGPDSGELFF
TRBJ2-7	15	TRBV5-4	CASSFRTSGTEEQYF
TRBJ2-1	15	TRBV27	CASSLQRETSRWQFF
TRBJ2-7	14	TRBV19	CASSMSGLAHEQYF
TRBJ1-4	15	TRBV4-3	CASSQGRGANEKLFF
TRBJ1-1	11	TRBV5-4	CASRGLGQAFF
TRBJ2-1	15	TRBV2	CASNRHGGTYNEQFF
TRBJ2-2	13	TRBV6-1	CASSEYPAGELFF